This entry lists 3 T cell receptor beta chains sequenced from one sample in a study of blood T cell repertoires in COVID-19. Generated by immunoSEQ multiplex PCR, the TCRdb table keeps only in-frame clones and is missing some. The sample carries about 300,000 clones, 84% recorded once. The material sequenced was peripheral blood. The receptor set was obtained from a human donor with COVID-19, enrolled during active disease. The donor label of this sample is uncertain.

This clone appeared a single time. This chain connects TRBV6-5 to TRBJ1-6, with 7 nucleotides matching TRBD1. Germline V CDR1 and CDR2: MNHEY, SVGAGI. Unmatched junction bases numbered 8, after V lost 5 bases and J lost 7 bases. CDR3 length: 15 residues. In DNA, the CDR3 is TGTGCCAGCAGTCCCTCCGGGACAGTAAATTCACCCCTCCACTTT. The encoded protein is CASSPSGTVNSPLHF.

This clone has a handful of counts. The rearrangement links TRBV30 to TRBJ2-7; no clear D. V lost 1 base to trimming and J lost 6 bases, with 7 bases between them. Per the germline V gene, CDR1 is GTSNPN and CDR2 is SVGIG (reference sequence). The CDR3 contains 11 residues. CDR3 in amino acids: CAWSAGPEQYF. In nucleotides, the CDR3 is TGTGCCTGGAGTGCGGGTCCCGAGCAGTACTTC. Together with reference TRBV30 and TRBJ2-7, the CDR3 gives the full variable domain: SQTIHQWPATLVQPVGSPLSLECTVEGTSNPNLYWYRQAAGRGLQLLFYSVGIGQISSEVPQNLSASRPQDRQFILSSKKLLLSDSGFYLCAWSAGPEQYFGPGTRLTVT.

The gene calls are TRBV5-1 and TRBJ2-7; weak D call: TRBD2 (6 bases). Germline V gene data show CDR1 as SGHRS and CDR2 as YFSETQ. The CDR3 is 15 amino acids. Between the trimmed V and J ends, which lost 0 bases and 5 bases, there was a span of 15 bases. CDR3 residues: CASSLDYAASDEQYF. CDR3 nucleotides: TGCGCCAGCAGCTTGGACTATGCGGCTAGCGACGAGCAGTACTTC.